The T cell receptor beta chain described here comes from a study of shared T cell receptors in the human thymus. The CDR3 sequence is 14 residues long. Germline CDR1 and CDR2: LNHDA and SQIVND (reference sequence). V shed 4 bases, J shed 2 bases, and the junction held 4 bases outside the gene matches. The protocol was immunoSEQ multiplex PCR, while the TCRdb copy is restricted to in-frame clones and leaves out a portion. The sample carries some 700,000 clones, approximately 87% recorded once. This sample also appeared in a second study, on human thymus T cells.

The source of this sequence is a boy under three years old with a congenital heart defect. The specimen was thymocytes. The V gene is TRBV19, the J gene TRBJ2-5; TRBD1 aligns across 7 bases. Here the CDR3 DNA reads TGTGCCAGTAGTAACCGGGACAGACAAGAGACCCAGTACTTC. Translating gives CASSNRDRQETQYF.